Below are 15 T cell receptor beta chains sequenced from a single sample in a study of T-cell reconstitution after alpha-beta-depleted transplantation in children. For TCRbeta, the library was prepared with unique molecular identifiers. TCRdb reprocessed the PCR reads with MiXCR, giving one entry per CDR3 protein. The data contain 420,000 or so distinct CDR3 sequences, roughly 11% of them singletons. This specimen was PBMCs from the stem cell graft donor, taken from the stem cell graft. The receptors come from a human donor who donated a stem cell graft to a child with acute myeloid leukemia.

This clonotype was observed at least ten times. This chain uses TRBV7-2 with TRBJ1-2, with TRBD1 matching 7 bases. The J segment lost 3 bases and the V segment lost 4 bases, leaving 5 bases of the junction unmatched. Germline CDR1 reads SGHTA; CDR2 reads FQGNSA. CDR3 size: 14 residues. CDR3 protein: CASSSRQGHYGYTF. CDR3 nucleotide sequence: TGTGCCAGCAGCTCCCGACAGGGTCACTATGGCTACACCTTC. Full variable domain (outside the CDR3, taken from reference TRBV7-2 and TRBJ1-2): GAGVSQSPSNKVTEKGKDVELRCDPISGHTALYWYRQSLGQGLEFLIYFQGNSAPDKSGLPSDRFSAERTGGSVSTLTIQRTQQEDSAVYLCASSSRQGHYGYTFGSGTRLTVV.

This clonotype was counted between two and nine times. The rearrangement links TRBV20-1 to TRBJ2-7; TRBD2 is a possible D gene (6 bases). CDR1 is DFQATT, CDR2 SNEGSKA, per germline (reference sequence). CDR3 size: 14 residues. V shed 3 bases and J shed 0 bases, with 12 bases lying between them. The CDR3 DNA reads as TGCAGTGCTAGTCCTAGCGTGAACTCCTACGAGCAGTACTTC. Encoded protein: CSASPSVNSYEQYF.

With respect to this clonotype: A junction end diverges from the germline sequence, so it may reflect a read error. The chain links TRBV6-1 to TRBJ1-2; D not certain. The CDR3 extends over 12 amino acids. Per germline, CDR1 MNHNS and CDR2 SASEGT. As DNA, the CDR3 is TGTGCCAGCAGTGAACAGAACTATGGCCACACCTTC. Its protein product is CASSEQNYGHTF.

The CDR3 bases are TGTGCCATCAGTGAGTCGGGGGGCAATCAGCCCCAGCATTTT. This codes for CAISESGGNQPQHF. This chain links TRBV10-3 with TRBJ1-5; a possible D gene is TRBD1 (5 bases). The CDR3 sequence is 14 residues long. Germline CDR1 and CDR2: ENHRY and SYGVKD. V dropped 0 bases and J dropped 2 bases, with 5 bases sitting between them.

CDR3 protein: CSAGQGAYGYTF. CDR3 sequence (DNA): TGCAGTGCTGGACAGGGGGCTTATGGCTACACCTTC. The J gene is TRBJ1-2, the V gene TRBV20-1, with TRBD1 matching 11 bases. V was pared by 5 bases and J by 5 bases, with 1 base of the junction left unmatched. There are 12 residues in the CDR3. Per germline, CDR1 DFQATT and CDR2 SNEGSKA (reference sequence).

The chain links TRBV6-1 to TRBJ2-2; 9 nucleotides agree with TRBD1. CDR3 length: 15 amino acids. Looked up from germline, CDR1 is MNHNS and CDR2 is SASEGT. The junction had 7 bases not matched to a gene; V was cut back by 7 bases and J by 4 bases. The CDR3 region is CASKFGQGFTGELFF. For the CDR3, the DNA is TGTGCCAGCAAATTCGGACAGGGGTTCACCGGGGAGCTGTTTTTT.

The rearrangement uses TRBV19 and TRBJ1-6; 7 bases line up with TRBD1. The CDR3 is 16 residues long. Germline values: CDR1 LNHDA, CDR2 SQIVND (reference sequence). The junction had 11 bases not matched to a gene; V was cut back by 5 bases and J by 7 bases. CDR3 nucleotides: TGTGCCAGTAGTGATGAAGGACAGGCCTCGAATTCACCCCTCCACTTT. The encoded protein is CASSDEGQASNSPLHF. The full variable domain, in which reference TRBV19 and TRBJ1-6 provide the parts outside the CDR3, is DGGITQSPKYLFRKEGQNVTLSCEQNLNHDAMYWYRQDPGQGLRLIYYSQIVNDFQKGDIAEGYSVSREKKESFPLTVTSAQKNPTAFYLCASSDEGQASNSPLHFGNGTRLTVT.

The table lists this clonotype with many counts. V is TRBV10-3 and J is TRBJ2-3; no reliable D call. The CDR3 is made up of 15 amino acids. Looked up from germline, CDR1 is ENHRY and CDR2 is SYGVKD. V was cut by 3 bases and J by 0 bases, with 10 bases left in between. CDR3 coding DNA: TGTGCCATCAGTGACCGGGCGTCTAGCACAGATACGCAGTATTTT. Its protein is CAISDRASSTDTQYF.

J is TRBJ2-5 and V is TRBV9; TRBD2 matches at 10 bases. CDR3 length: 15 amino acids. Germline V gives CDR1 SGDLS, CDR2 YYNGEE. With V trimmed by 4 bases and J by 4 bases, 7 bases remained unmatched. In DNA form, the CDR3 reads TGTGCCAGCAGCCCACGGACTAGCGGAGGAGAGACCCAGTACTTC. Residues: CASSPRTSGGETQYF.

In its sample, this clonotype was seen a few times. The chain recombines TRBV29-1 with TRBJ2-5, with 12 nucleotides matching TRBD2. The ends lost 6 bases at V and 9 bases at J; junction bases unmatched: 11. This CDR3 has 14 residues. Germline CDR1 SQVTM, CDR2 ANQGSEA. CDR3 sequence: CSVIGRLAGEPQYF. CDR3 nucleotide sequence: TGCAGCGTCATTGGCAGACTAGCGGGGGAGCCCCAGTACTTC.

The genes are TRBV7-9 and TRBJ1-2; no clear D gene. The germline V and J ends were trimmed by 1 base and 0 bases, with 9 bases remaining between them. The CDR3 contains 15 residues. Germline loops: CDR1 SEHNR, CDR2 FQNEAQ (reference sequence). The CDR3 DNA reads as TGTGCCAGCAGCTTAGATAGGACGGCTAACTATGGCTACACCTTC. Protein: CASSLDRTANYGYTF.

This clonotype has just a few counts. The junction and the germline gene differ at one end; a read error may be behind it. The chain recombines TRBV3-1 with TRBJ2-5; 7 nucleotides match TRBD2. Germline V lookup: CDR1 LGHDT, CDR2 YNNKEL (reference sequence). CDR3 length equals 15 residues. The CDR3, as DNA: TGTGCCTGCAGCCCGCTGGGTGGGGAGGGGGAGACCCAGTACTTC. Protein sequence: CACSPLGGEGETQYF.

This chain links TRBV29-1 with TRBJ2-5; 11 bases match TRBD2. Trimming took 4 bases from V and 2 from J; bases not matched to a gene: 9. The germline V gene encodes CDR1 SQVTM and CDR2 ANQGSEA. The CDR3 has 16 amino acids. Written as DNA, the CDR3 is TGCAGCGTTGTTAATCTAGCGGGAGGTCGTCAAGAGACCCAGTACTTC. Its translation: CSVVNLAGGRQETQYF.

There are a few counts of this clonotype. This rearrangement joins TRBV12-3 or TRBV12-4 to TRBJ2-1; unclear D gene. This CDR3 comprises 16 residues. The V end was cut by 2 bases, the J end by 0 bases, with 11 bases between. CDR3 region: CASSLIRASSYNEQFF. In nucleotides, the CDR3 is TGTGCCAGCAGTTTAATCCGGGCCAGCTCCTACAATGAGCAGTTCTTC.

This clonotype has ten or more counts. The gene calls are TRBV5-1 and TRBJ1-2, with D possibly matching TRBD1 (5 bases). Trimming removed 8 bases from V and 5 bases from J, with 22 bases in between. CDR3 length equals 15 residues. The V gene's germline CDR1 is SGHRS and CDR2 YFSETQ. The CDR3 loop is CASTSEPGRFYGYTF. The DNA for the CDR3 is TGCGCCAGTACCTCAGAACCGGGACGTTTTTATGGCTACACCTTC.